This T cell receptor (beta chain) was captured by sequencing in a study of beta chain features in type 1 diabetes. Overall study context: Sorted cells, approximately 110,000,000 in number, were examined across all samples.

The CDR3 is 15 residues long. V was clipped by 2 bases and J by 3 bases, with 13 bases between them. CDR1 and CDR2 (germline): MGHDK, SYGVNS. Sorting with CD45RO/CCR7/CD25/CD127/CD95/CD27 yielded naive, central memory, regulatory and stem-like memory CD4+ cells. Sorted populations all had greater than 95% purity. TCRB transcripts that were expressed got sequenced, as all of the isolated RNA had been reverse transcribed. The protocol was immunoSEQ multiplex PCR, while the TCRdb copy is restricted to in-frame clones and leaves out a portion. The sample has around 250,000 clones, 27% seen once. This clone was recorded many times.

This TCR derives from a man aged 25-45 years in good health. The chain carries TRBV25-1 and TRBJ2-5, with D possibly matching TRBD2 (6 bases). Sequenced: central memory CD4+ T cells from blood. The CDR3 protein is CASSERRGSKETQYF. The CDR3, as DNA: TGTGCCAGCAGTGAAAGGAGGGGCAGTAAAGAGACCCAGTACTTC.